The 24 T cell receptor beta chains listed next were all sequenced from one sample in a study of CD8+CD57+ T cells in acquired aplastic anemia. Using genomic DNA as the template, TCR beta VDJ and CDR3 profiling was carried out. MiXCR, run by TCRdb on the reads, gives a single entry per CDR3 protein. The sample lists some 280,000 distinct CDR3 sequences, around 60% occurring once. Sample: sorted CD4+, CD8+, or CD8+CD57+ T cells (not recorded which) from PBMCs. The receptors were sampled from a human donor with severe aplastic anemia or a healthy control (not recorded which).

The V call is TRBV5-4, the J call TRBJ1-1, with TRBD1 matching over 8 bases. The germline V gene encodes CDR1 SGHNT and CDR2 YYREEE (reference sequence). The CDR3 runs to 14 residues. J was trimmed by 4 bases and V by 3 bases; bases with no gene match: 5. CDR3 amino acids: CASSYDRGGTEAFF. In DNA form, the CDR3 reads TGTGCCAGCAGCTACGACAGGGGCGGCACTGAAGCTTTCTTT.

CDR3: CASSLIGTPWTGRTEAFF. The CDR3 coding sequence is TGTGCCAGCAGCTTAATAGGGACTCCCTGGACAGGTAGAACTGAAGCTTTCTTT. The V and J genes are TRBV11-2 and TRBJ1-1, with TRBD1 matching 7 bases. After removal of 2 bases from V and 5 bases from J, the junction contained 17 bases not matched to a gene. Germline CDR1 reads SGHAT; CDR2 reads FQNNGV. The CDR3 is 18 amino acids.

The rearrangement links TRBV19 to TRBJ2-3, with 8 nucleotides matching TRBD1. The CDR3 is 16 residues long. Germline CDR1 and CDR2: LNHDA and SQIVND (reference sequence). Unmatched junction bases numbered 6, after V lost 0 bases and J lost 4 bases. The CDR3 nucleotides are TGTGCCAGTAGTATAGATCGGGCAGGGGGCGCAGATACGCAGTATTTT. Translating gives CASSIDRAGGADTQYF.

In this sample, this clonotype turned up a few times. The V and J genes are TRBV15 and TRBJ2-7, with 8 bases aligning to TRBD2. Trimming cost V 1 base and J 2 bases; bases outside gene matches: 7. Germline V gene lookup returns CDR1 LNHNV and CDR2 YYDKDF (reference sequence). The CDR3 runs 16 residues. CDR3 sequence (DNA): TGTGCCACCAGCAGAGTCAGGGCTAGCGGGCCCTACGAGCAGTACTTC. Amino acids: CATSRVRASGPYEQYF.

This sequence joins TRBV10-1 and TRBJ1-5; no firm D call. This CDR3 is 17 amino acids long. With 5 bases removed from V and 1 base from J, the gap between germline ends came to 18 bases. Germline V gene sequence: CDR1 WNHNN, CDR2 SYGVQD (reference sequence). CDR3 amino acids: CASSPPPGRTSNQPQHF. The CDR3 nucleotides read TGCGCCAGCAGTCCCCCACCAGGCAGGACGAGCAATCAGCCCCAGCATTTT.

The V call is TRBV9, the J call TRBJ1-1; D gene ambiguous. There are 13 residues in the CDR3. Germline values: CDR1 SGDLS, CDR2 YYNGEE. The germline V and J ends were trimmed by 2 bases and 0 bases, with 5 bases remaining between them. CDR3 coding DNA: TGTGCCAGCAGCGTGACGGTGAACACTGAAGCTTTCTTT. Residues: CASSVTVNTEAFF.

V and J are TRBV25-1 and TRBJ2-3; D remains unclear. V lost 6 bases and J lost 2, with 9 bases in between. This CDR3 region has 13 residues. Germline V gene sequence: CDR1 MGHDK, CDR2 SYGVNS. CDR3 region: CASRELLTDTQYF. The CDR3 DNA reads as TGTGCCAGCAGAGAACTGCTCACAGATACGCAGTATTTT.

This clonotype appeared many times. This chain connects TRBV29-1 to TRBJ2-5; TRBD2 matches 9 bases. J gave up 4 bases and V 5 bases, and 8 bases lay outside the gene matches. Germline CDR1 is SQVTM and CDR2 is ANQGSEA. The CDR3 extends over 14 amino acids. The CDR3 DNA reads TGCAGCGTTCCTCAGACTAGCGGCGGAGAGACCCAGTACTTC. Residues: CSVPQTSGGETQYF.

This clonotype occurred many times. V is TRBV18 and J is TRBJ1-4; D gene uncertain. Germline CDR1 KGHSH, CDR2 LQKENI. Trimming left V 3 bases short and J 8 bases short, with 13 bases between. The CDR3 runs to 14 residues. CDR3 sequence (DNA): TGTGCCAGCTCACCGACCGGAGGGAACGAAAAACTGTTTTTT. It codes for CASSPTGGNEKLFF.

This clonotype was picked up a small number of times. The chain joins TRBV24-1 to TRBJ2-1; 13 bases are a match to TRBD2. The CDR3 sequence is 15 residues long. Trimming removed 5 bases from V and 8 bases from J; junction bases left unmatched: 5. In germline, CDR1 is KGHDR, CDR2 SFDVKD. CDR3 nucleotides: TGTGCCACCAGTGCTAGACTAGCGGGAGGAGATGAGCAGTTCTTC. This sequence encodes CATSARLAGGDEQFF.

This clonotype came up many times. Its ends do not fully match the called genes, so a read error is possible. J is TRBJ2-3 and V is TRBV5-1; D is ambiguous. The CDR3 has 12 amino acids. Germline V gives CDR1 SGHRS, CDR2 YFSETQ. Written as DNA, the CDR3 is TGTGCCAGCAGCTTAGATGGAGATACGCAGTATTTT. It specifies CASSLDGDTQYF. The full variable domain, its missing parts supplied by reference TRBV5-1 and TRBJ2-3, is KAGVTQTPRYLIKTRGQQVTLSCSPISGHRSVSWYQQTPGQGLQFLFEYFSETQRNKGNFPGRFSGRQFSNSRSEMNVSTLELGDSALYLCASSLDGDTQYFGPGTRLTVL.

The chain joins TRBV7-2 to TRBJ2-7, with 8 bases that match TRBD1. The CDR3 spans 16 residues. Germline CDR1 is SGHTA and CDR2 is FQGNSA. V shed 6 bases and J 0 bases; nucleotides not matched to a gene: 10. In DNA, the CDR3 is TGTGCCAGCAGTCCGACAGGGGTCTTTGCCTCCTACGAGCAGTACTTC. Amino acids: CASSPTGVFASYEQYF.

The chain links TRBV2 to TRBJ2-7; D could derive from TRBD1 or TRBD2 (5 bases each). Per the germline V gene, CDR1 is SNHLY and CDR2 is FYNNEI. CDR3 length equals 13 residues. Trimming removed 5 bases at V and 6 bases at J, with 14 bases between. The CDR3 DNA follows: TGTGCCAGCAGTTACCCGGGACCGTCCGAGCAGTACTTC. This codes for CASSYPGPSEQYF.

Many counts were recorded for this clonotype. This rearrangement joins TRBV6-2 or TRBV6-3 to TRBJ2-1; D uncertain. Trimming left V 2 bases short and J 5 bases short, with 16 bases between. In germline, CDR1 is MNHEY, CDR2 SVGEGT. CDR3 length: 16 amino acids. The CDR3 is CASSYADVNPDNEQFF. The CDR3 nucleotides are TGTGCCAGCAGTTACGCGGACGTCAACCCAGACAATGAGCAGTTCTTC.

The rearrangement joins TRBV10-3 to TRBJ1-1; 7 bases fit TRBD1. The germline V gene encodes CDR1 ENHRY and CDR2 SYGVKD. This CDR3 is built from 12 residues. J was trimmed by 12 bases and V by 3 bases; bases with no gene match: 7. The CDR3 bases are TGTGCCATCAGTGAAGGGGGCGTCTTATCTTTCTTT. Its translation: CAISEGGVLSFF.

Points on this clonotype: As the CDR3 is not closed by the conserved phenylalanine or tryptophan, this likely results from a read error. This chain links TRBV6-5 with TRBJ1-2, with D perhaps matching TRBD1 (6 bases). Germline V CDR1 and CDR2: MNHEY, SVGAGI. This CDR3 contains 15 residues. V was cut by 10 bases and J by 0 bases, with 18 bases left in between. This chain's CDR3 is CANSRGQRSNYGYTL. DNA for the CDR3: TGTGCCAACAGCCGAGGACAGCGGTCTAACTATGGCTACACCCTC.

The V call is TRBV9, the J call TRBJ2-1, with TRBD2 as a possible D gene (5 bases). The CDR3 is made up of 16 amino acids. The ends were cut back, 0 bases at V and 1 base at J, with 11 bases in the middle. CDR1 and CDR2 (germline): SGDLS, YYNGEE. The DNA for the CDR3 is TGTGCCAGCAGCGTAGCCCTAGCTGGGTCCTACAATGAGCAGTTCTTC. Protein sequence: CASSVALAGSYNEQFF.

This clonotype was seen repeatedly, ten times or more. CDR3 DNA: TGTGCTGCGGGACCTAACTATGGCTACACCTTC. Its protein is CAAGPNYGYTF. The J gene is TRBJ1-2, the V gene TRBV12-5; perhaps TRBD1 as D (5 bases). V was shortened by 11 bases and J by 0 bases, with 7 bases between the two germline ends. Germline CDR1 is LGHNT and CDR2 is FRNRAP. The length of the CDR3 is 11 residues.

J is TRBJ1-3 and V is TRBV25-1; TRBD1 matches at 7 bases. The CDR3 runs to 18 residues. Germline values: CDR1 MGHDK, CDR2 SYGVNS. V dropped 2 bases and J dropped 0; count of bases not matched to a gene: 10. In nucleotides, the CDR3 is TGTGCCAGCAGTGAACTAACCGGGACAGAGAACTCTGGAAACACCATATATTTT. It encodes CASSELTGTENSGNTIYF.

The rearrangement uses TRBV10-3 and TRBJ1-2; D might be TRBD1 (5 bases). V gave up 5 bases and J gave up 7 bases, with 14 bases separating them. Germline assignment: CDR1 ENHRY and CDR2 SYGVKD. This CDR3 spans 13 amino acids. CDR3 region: CAISLMQGGGYTF. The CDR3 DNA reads TGTGCCATCAGTCTAATGCAGGGAGGTGGCTACACCTTC.

CDR3 coding DNA: TGCGCCAGCCGGACTAGCGGGGGGAACACTGAAGCTTTCTTT. Amino acids: CASRTSGGNTEAFF. The chain recombines TRBV5-1 with TRBJ1-1; tentative D call: TRBD1 (5 bases). The CDR3 totals 14 residues. Trimming took 7 bases from V and 1 from J, leaving 14 bases between them. Germline CDR1 reads SGHRS; CDR2 reads YFSETQ.

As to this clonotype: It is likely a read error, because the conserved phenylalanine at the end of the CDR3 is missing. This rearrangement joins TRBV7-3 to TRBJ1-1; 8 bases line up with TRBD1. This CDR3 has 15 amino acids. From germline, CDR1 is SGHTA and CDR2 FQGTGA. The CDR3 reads CASRSNGQGRTEAFS. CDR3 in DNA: TGTGCCAGCAGATCTAATGGACAGGGTCGGACTGAGGCTTTCTCT.

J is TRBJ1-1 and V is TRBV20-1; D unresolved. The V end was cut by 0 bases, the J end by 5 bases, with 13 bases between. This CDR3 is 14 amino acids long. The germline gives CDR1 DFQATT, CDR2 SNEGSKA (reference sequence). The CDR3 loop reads CSAREPATKTEAFF. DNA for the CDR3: TGCAGTGCTAGAGAGCCGGCGACAAAGACTGAAGCTTTCTTT.

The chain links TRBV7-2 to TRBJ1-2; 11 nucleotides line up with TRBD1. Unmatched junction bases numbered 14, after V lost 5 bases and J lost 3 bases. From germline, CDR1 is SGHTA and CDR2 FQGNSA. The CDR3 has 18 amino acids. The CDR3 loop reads CASSPPRDRGEEDYGYTF. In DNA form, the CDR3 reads TGTGCCAGCAGCCCACCCCGGGACAGGGGGGAGGAAGACTATGGCTACACCTTC.